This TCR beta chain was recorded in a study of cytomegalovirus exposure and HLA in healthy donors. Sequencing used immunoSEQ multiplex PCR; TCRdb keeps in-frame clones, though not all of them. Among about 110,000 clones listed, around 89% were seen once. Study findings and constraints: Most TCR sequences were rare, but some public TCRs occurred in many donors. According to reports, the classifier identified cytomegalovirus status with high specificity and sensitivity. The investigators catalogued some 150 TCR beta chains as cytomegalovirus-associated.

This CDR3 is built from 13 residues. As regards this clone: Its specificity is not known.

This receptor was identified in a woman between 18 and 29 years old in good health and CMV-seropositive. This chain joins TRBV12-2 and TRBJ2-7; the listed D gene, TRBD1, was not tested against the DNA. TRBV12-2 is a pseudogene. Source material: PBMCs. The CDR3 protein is CARGQGLSYEQYV. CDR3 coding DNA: TGTGCAAGGGGACAGGGACTCTCCTACGAGCAGTACGTC.